These 28 T cell receptor beta chains came from one sample sequenced in a study of post-analysis software for immune sequencing data. General study results and limits: Comparison of patients with controls showed five TRBV segments more frequent in patients, TRBV5-6, TRBV5-1 and TRBV20-1 among them.

Unique molecular identifiers were present in the TCR beta cDNA libraries. TCRdb processed the PCR reads anew with MiXCR; each CDR3 protein has one entry. Of around 770,000 distinct CDR3 sequences listed, more than 45% are singletons. Their target antigens are unknown. Sequencing was carried out using blood. The receptors shown here come from a girl aged 10-17 years with multiple sclerosis.

This clonotype was seen repeatedly, ten times or more. V gene TRBV29-1 combines with J gene TRBJ2-7; maybe TRBD2 (6 bases). The CDR3 totals 13 residues. V lost 1 base, J lost 0 bases, and 7 bases lay in between. CDR1 is SQVTM and CDR2 is ANQGSEA in the germline V gene. The DNA for the CDR3 is TGCAGCGTTGAAGTGGGAGGCTCCTACGAGCAGTACTTC. Residues: CSVEVGGSYEQYF.

For the CDR3, the DNA is TGTGCCAGCAGCTACGGCCAGCCTCGCTCCTACGAGCAGTACTTC. Amino acids: CASSYGQPRSYEQYF. The rearrangement joins TRBV7-8 to TRBJ2-7; D is uncertain. From germline, CDR1 is SGHVS and CDR2 FQNEAQ. Trimming took off 4 bases at V and 0 bases at J, with 13 bases between the two ends. This CDR3 has 15 residues. Using reference TRBV7-8 and TRBJ2-7 for the parts outside the CDR3, the full variable domain is GAGVSQSPRYKVAKRGQDVALRCDPISGHVSLFWYQQALGQGPEFLTYFQNEAQLDKSGLPSDRFFAERPEGSVSTLKIQRTQQEDSAVYLCASSYGQPRSYEQYFGPGTRLTVT.

The count of this clonotype is one. V and J are TRBV20-1 and TRBJ2-3; 9 bases line up with TRBD1. This CDR3 is 14 amino acids long. Trimming at V came to 6 bases and at J to 0 bases, leaving 4 bases not matched to a gene. The germline CDR1 and CDR2 sequences are DFQATT and SNEGSKA (reference sequence). CDR3 nucleotides: TGCAGTGCCACCGGGACAGGGAGCACAGATACGCAGTATTTT. This gives the protein CSATGTGSTDTQYF.

This clonotype was observed a handful of times. V is TRBV6-5 and J is TRBJ2-1; D might be TRBD2 (6 bases). The germline gives CDR1 MNHEY, CDR2 SVGAGI. There are 13 residues in the CDR3. Trimming took off 0 bases at V and 11 bases at J, with 11 bases between the two ends. CDR3 nucleotide sequence: TGTGCCAGCAGTTACTCGACCAGCGGGCAGCAGTTCTTC. Protein: CASSYSTSGQQFF.

This rearrangement joins TRBV20-1 to TRBJ2-7; the D gene could be TRBD1 or TRBD2 (6 bases each). The ends were cut back, 4 bases at V and 0 bases at J, with 10 bases in the middle. Germline V gives CDR1 DFQATT, CDR2 SNEGSKA (reference sequence). The CDR3 extends over 13 amino acids. CDR3 protein: CSAKGGLSYEQYF. The CDR3 DNA sequence: TGCAGTGCTAAGGGGGGACTCTCCTACGAGCAGTACTTC.

The rearrangement uses TRBV6-5 and TRBJ2-6, with no clear D. The CDR3 spans 16 residues. V was trimmed by 5 bases and J by 0 bases, leaving 11 bases between them. CDR1 and CDR2 from the germline V gene are MNHEY and SVGAGI. The CDR3 loop is CASSTPTLSGANVLTF. The DNA for the CDR3 is TGTGCCAGCAGTACCCCAACTCTCTCTGGGGCCAACGTCCTGACTTTC.

This clonotype was seen more than once but under ten times. This rearrangement joins TRBV5-1 to TRBJ2-2, with D maybe TRBD1 (6 bases). CDR1 and CDR2 from the germline V gene are SGHRS and YFSETQ. V lost 4 bases, J lost 2 bases, and 18 bases lay in between. This CDR3 has 17 amino acids. The CDR3 DNA is TGCGCCAGCAGCCACGCCGGGACAAATACAAACACCGGGGAGCTGTTTTTT. This gives the protein CASSHAGTNTNTGELFF.

This clonotype was seen a handful of times. The rearrangement links TRBV9 to TRBJ2-3; tentatively, D is TRBD1 (5 bases). CDR3 length: 15 amino acids. V was clipped by 4 bases and J by 0 bases, with 12 bases between them. CDR1 SGDLS and CDR2 YYNGEE come from the germline V gene. This chain's CDR3 is CASSPVGASTDTQYF. DNA of the CDR3: TGTGCCAGCAGCCCCGTAGGGGCTAGCACAGATACGCAGTATTTT.

This sequence joins TRBV3-1 and TRBJ2-5, with a possible D match to TRBD2 (5 bases). The J call may be mistaken, given a closer DNA end match to TRBJ2-7. CDR1 and CDR2 from the germline V gene are LGHDT and YNNKEL (reference sequence). The CDR3 has 14 amino acids. The CDR3 region is CASSPEAVGYEQYF. As DNA, the CDR3 is TGTGCCAGCAGCCCAGAAGCGGTCGGCTACGAGCAGTACTTC.

The chain couples TRBV2 to TRBJ1-1; perhaps TRBD1 as D (5 bases). Germline CDR1 reads SNHLY; CDR2 reads FYNNEI. The germline V and J ends were trimmed by 5 bases and 7 bases, with 11 bases remaining between them. This CDR3 is built from 12 residues. This chain's CDR3 is CASSLPGREAFF. CDR3 in DNA: TGTGCCAGCAGTCTACCGGGACGTGAAGCTTTCTTT.

The chain couples TRBV29-1 to TRBJ2-7; weak D call: TRBD1 (5 bases). Germline values: CDR1 SQVTM, CDR2 ANQGSEA. This CDR3 comprises 13 residues. Between the trimmed V and J ends, which lost 7 bases and 0 bases, there was a span of 13 bases. CDR3 DNA sequence: TGCAGCGCTCGATACAGGCCCTCCTACGAGCAGTACTTC. Translating it yields CSARYRPSYEQYF.

As for this clonotype: A much larger clone differs by one base, so this may be a read error. The rearrangement joins TRBV7-3 to TRBJ1-2; D perhaps matches TRBD1 (5 bases). Germline CDR1 SGHTA, CDR2 FQGTGA. The CDR3 is 13 residues long. V was clipped by 3 bases and J by 13 bases, with 18 bases between them. CDR3 loop: CASSLGDGGSLTF. The CDR3 DNA is TGTGCCAGCAGCTTGGGGGACGGGGGGTCGCTCACCTTC. The full variable domain, with the rest looked up from reference TRBV7-3 and TRBJ1-2, is GAGVSQTPSNKVTEKGKYVELRCDPISGHTALYWYRQSLGQGPEFLIYFQGTGAADDSGLPNDRFFAVRPEGSVSTLKIQRTERGDSAVYLCASSLGDGGSLTFGSGTRLTVV.

This clonotype was seen only a few times. The gene calls are TRBV6-4 and TRBJ2-1; 8 bases are shared with TRBD1. Looked up from germline, CDR1 is MRHNA and CDR2 is SNTAGT. This CDR3 contains 13 residues. The junction had 4 bases not matched to a gene; V was cut back by 6 bases and J by 6 bases. This chain's CDR3 is CASSTGTGNEQFF. CDR3 in DNA: TGTGCCAGCAGCACTGGGACAGGCAATGAGCAGTTCTTC.

The V gene is TRBV29-1, the J gene TRBJ1-1, with D maybe TRBD1 (5 bases). Trimming left V 3 bases short and J 3 bases short, with 8 bases between. There are 12 residues in the CDR3. From germline, CDR1 is SQVTM and CDR2 ANQGSEA. CDR3 nucleotide sequence: TGCAGCGTTGACGGGGGGGACACTGAAGCTTTCTTT. Translated: CSVDGGDTEAFF.

The CDR3 protein is CSVDQGNTGELFF. The CDR3 nucleotides are TGCAGCGTCGATCAGGGGAACACCGGGGAGCTGTTTTTT. The chain couples TRBV29-1 to TRBJ2-2; a possible D gene is TRBD1 (5 bases). This CDR3 is 13 amino acids long. Trimming removed 6 bases at V and 1 base at J, with 9 bases between. Germline V gene sequence: CDR1 SQVTM, CDR2 ANQGSEA.

CDR3 amino acids: CASRVAAGGYNEQFF. As DNA, the CDR3 is TGTGCCAGCAGAGTGGCGGCAGGCGGATACAATGAGCAGTTCTTC. The chain employs TRBV7-9 and TRBJ2-1; D gene uncertain. Germline-derived CDR1 and CDR2 are SEHNR and FQNEAQ (reference sequence). The CDR3 has 15 residues. Trimming cost V 6 bases and J 4 bases, with 16 bases left between them.

The V call is TRBV7-8, the J call TRBJ2-7, with D hard to call. CDR3 size: 15 residues. V was cut by 1 base and J by 2 bases, with 12 bases left in between. The germline V gene encodes CDR1 SGHVS and CDR2 FQNEAQ. The CDR3: CASSLGVGSTYEQYF. The CDR3 region has the DNA TGTGCCAGCAGCTTAGGGGTGGGCTCCACCTACGAGCAGTACTTC.

V gene TRBV18 combines with J gene TRBJ2-5, with a tentative D call TRBD2 (5 bases). Trimming pared 3 bases from V and 3 bases from J, leaving 8 bases between. Per the germline V gene, CDR1 is KGHSH and CDR2 is LQKENI. This CDR3 is built from 13 residues. The CDR3 reads CASSPEGKETQYF. For the CDR3, the DNA is TGTGCCAGCTCACCTGAGGGTAAAGAGACCCAGTACTTC.

This chain's CDR3 is CASSPLPSTNEQYF. The CDR3 region has the DNA TGTGCCAGCAGTCCCCTGCCTAGCACGAATGAGCAGTACTTC. This rearrangement joins TRBV6-4 to TRBJ2-5, with D possibly matching TRBD2 (5 bases). Germline CDR1 MRHNA, CDR2 SNTAGT. The V gene lost 5 bases and the J gene lost 11 bases, with 21 bases spanning the gap. CDR3 length: 14 residues.

The chain has TRBV7-9 and TRBJ2-3; D not resolved. CDR1 SEHNR and CDR2 FQNEAQ come from the germline V gene (reference sequence). Trimming cost V 6 bases and J 10 bases, with 14 bases left between them. This CDR3 has 12 amino acids. The CDR3 sequence: CASRSLYVAQYF. CDR3 sequence (DNA): TGTGCCAGCAGGAGCTTGTACGTTGCGCAGTATTTT. Complete variable domain (other parts from reference TRBV7-9 and TRBJ2-3): DTGVSQNPRHKITKRGQNVTFRCDPISEHNRLYWYRQTLGQGPEFLTYFQNEAQLEKSRLLSDRFSAERPKGSFSTLEIQRTEQGDSAMYLCASRSLYVAQYFGPGTRLTVL.

The sample holds a few counts of this clonotype. The chain links TRBV5-6 to TRBJ1-2, with 10 bases matching TRBD1. The trim removed 1 base at V and 7 bases at J, leaving 10 bases unmatched. Germline loops: CDR1 SGHDT, CDR2 YYEEEE. This CDR3 region has 16 residues. CDR3 nucleotides: TGTGCCAGCAGCTTGCAGGACAGGGGGAGAGCGAGTGGCTACACCTTC. It yields the protein CASSLQDRGRASGYTF. The entire variable domain, with the rest obtained from reference TRBV5-6 and TRBJ1-2, is as follows: DAGVTQSPTHLIKTRGQQVTLRCSPKSGHDTVSWYQQALGQGPQFIFQYYEEEERQRGNFPDRFSGHQFPNYSSELNVNALLLGDSALYLCASSLQDRGRASGYTFGSGTRLTVV.

This clonotype was picked up a small number of times. The chain employs TRBV4-3 and TRBJ1-2; D gene unclear. CDR1 is LGHNA, CDR2 YSLEER, per germline. V was cut by 0 bases and J by 5 bases, with 7 bases left in between. The length of the CDR3 is 13 residues. The CDR3 sequence: CASSQDISYGYTF. DNA for the CDR3: TGCGCCAGCAGCCAAGATATTTCATATGGCTACACCTTC.

The sample holds a few counts of this clonotype. The V call is TRBV7-8, the J call TRBJ2-3; 12 nucleotides match TRBD2. Germline V gene sequence: CDR1 SGHVS, CDR2 FQNEAQ. V lost 2 bases and J lost 13; bases outside the gene matches: 7. The length of the CDR3 is 14 residues. CDR3 in DNA: TGTGCCAGCAGCTTATCGACTAGCGGGAGCCAAGAGTATTTT. It yields the protein CASSLSTSGSQEYF.

This chain connects TRBV29-1 to TRBJ1-2; D remains unclear. The CDR3 runs to 11 residues. Germline V CDR1 and CDR2: SQVTM, ANQGSEA. V lost 2 bases to trimming and J lost 6 bases, with 7 bases between them. The CDR3 nucleotides are TGCAGCGTTGAAAGACGGGATGGCTACACCTTC. Protein product: CSVERRDGYTF.

This chain connects TRBV6-5 to TRBJ1-4; 9 bases agree with TRBD1. The CDR3 contains 14 residues. Germline values: CDR1 MNHEY, CDR2 SVGAGI. V was clipped by 6 bases and J by 7 bases; unmatched bases: 6. CDR3 region: CASRRDREAEKLFF. In DNA form, the CDR3 reads TGTGCCAGCAGGCGGGACAGGGAAGCTGAAAAACTGTTTTTT.

This clonotype was seen more than once but under ten times. The chain recombines TRBV7-2 with TRBJ2-7; D is possibly TRBD1 (5 bases). Trimming shortened V by 4 bases and J by 1 base, and 14 bases separated the two germline ends. The CDR3 is made up of 15 amino acids. Germline CDR1 reads SGHTA; CDR2 reads FQGNSA. CDR3 in DNA: TGTGCCAGCAGCTCCCCGAGTAAGGGGTCCTACGAGCAGTACTTC. Translating it yields CASSSPSKGSYEQYF.

This clonotype has only one observation. The J gene is TRBJ1-2, the V gene TRBV14; unclear D gene. Germline-derived CDR1 and CDR2 are SGHDN and FVKESK. This CDR3 spans 15 amino acids. V lost 0 bases, J lost 4 bases, and 12 bases lay in between. The CDR3 DNA follows: TGTGCCAGCAGCCAAGAATTAGAGGCTATCTATGGCTACACCTTC. Amino acid sequence: CASSQELEAIYGYTF.

This chain connects TRBV6-1 to TRBJ2-3; 7 positions match TRBD1. CDR3 length: 16 amino acids. CDR1 and CDR2 from the germline V gene are MNHNS and SASEGT. After removal of 8 bases from V and 3 bases from J, the junction contained 14 bases not matched to a gene. The CDR3 sequence: CASEGLRQGRTDTQYF. The CDR3 nucleotides are TGTGCCAGCGAAGGGCTAAGACAGGGCCGGACAGATACGCAGTATTTT.